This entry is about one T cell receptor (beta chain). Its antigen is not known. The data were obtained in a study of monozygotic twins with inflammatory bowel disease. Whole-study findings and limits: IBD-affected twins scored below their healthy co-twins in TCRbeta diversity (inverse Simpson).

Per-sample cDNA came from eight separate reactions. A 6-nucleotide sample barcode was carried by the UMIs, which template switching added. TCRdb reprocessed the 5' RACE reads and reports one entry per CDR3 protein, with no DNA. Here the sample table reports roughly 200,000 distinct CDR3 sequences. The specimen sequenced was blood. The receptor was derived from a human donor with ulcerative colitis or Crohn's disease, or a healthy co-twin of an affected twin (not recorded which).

The CDR3: CATSRDQGTSYNEQFF. This sequence joins TRBV15 and TRBJ2-1; TCRdb gives TRBD2 as the D gene, but with no DNA this cannot be confirmed. CDR1 is LNHNV and CDR2 is YYDKDF in the germline V gene (reference sequence). The CDR3 runs 16 residues.